These 30 T cell receptor beta chains share one sample of origin, sequenced in a study of regulatory T cells in long-lasting Graves disease. HTBI primers from iRepertoire and Arm-PCR of CDR3 regions yielded the TCR beta libraries. One entry per CDR3 protein results from TCRdb running MiXCR on the multiplex PCR reads. The table shows about 470,000 distinct CDR3 sequences, with around 20% occurring only once. Time point described: persistent/refractory GD, antithyroid drugs over 5 years with positive TRAb. PBMC RNA served as the TCR library source. Here the sequenced sample was peripheral blood mononuclear cells (PBMCs), taken when the disease was refractory, from a patient treated with antithyroid drugs. The receptors were sampled from a female donor with Graves disease.

In its sample, this clonotype was seen many times. V gene TRBV2 combines with J gene TRBJ1-2; maybe TRBD1 (5 bases). The CDR3 length is 15 residues. Germline CDR1 is SNHLY and CDR2 is FYNNEI. Trimming removed 6 bases from V and 7 bases from J, with 21 bases in between. The CDR3: CASRGQGGLIGGYTF. The CDR3 bases are TGTGCCAGCAGGGGGCAGGGCGGATTGATCGGTGGCTACACCTTC.

This rearrangement joins TRBV27 to TRBJ2-4; TRBD2 aligns across 10 bases. CDR1 and CDR2 (germline): MNHEY, SMNVEV (reference sequence). The V gene end was trimmed by 1 base and the J gene end by 0 bases; junction bases not matched to a gene: 9. The CDR3 length is 19 residues. CDR3 in DNA: TGTGCCAGCAGTTTATTCCGAGCTAGCGGGAGTCTAGCCAAAAACATTCAGTACTTC. Its protein product is CASSLFRASGSLAKNIQYF.

This CDR3 is CSVTWANSGNTIYF. The CDR3 nucleotides are TGCAGCGTGACCTGGGCCAACTCTGGAAACACCATATATTTT. This chain joins TRBV29-1 and TRBJ1-3, with D hard to call. The CDR3 spans 14 residues. CDR1 and CDR2 from the germline V gene are SQVTM and ANQGSEA. V was trimmed by 6 bases and J by 0 bases, leaving 12 bases between them.

This clonotype was counted ten times or more. This chain uses TRBV20-1 with TRBJ1-4; 9 bases map to TRBD1. This CDR3 comprises 12 residues. The germline V gene encodes CDR1 DFQATT and CDR2 SNEGSKA (reference sequence). V lost 7 bases and J lost 11; bases outside the gene matches: 8. This CDR3 reads CSVRTGEGKLFF. In DNA, the CDR3 is TGCAGTGTCCGGACAGGGGAAGGGAAACTGTTTTTT.

This clonotype was counted only a few times. As DNA, the CDR3 is TGTGCCAGCAGCCCCGTTACTAGCCAACTGCCTGGGGAGCTGTTTTTT. It translates to CASSPVTSQLPGELFF. The rearrangement uses TRBV3-1 and TRBJ2-2; tentative D call: TRBD2 (6 bases). Germline CDR1 reads LGHDT; CDR2 reads YNNKEL (reference sequence). The V and J ends lost 4 bases and 8 bases respectively, with 20 bases between them. The CDR3 has 16 amino acids.

In its sample, this clonotype was seen many times. V is TRBV20-1 and J is TRBJ1-1; D gene unclear. Trimming removed 2 bases from V and 10 bases from J, with 11 bases in between. The V gene's germline CDR1 is DFQATT and CDR2 SNEGSKA (reference sequence). The CDR3 spans 11 residues. The CDR3: CSARNRRGAFF. Written as DNA, the CDR3 is TGCAGTGCTAGAAATCGACGGGGAGCTTTCTTT.

The chain combines TRBV24-1 with TRBJ2-1; D gene uncertain. The V end was cut by 0 bases, the J end by 7 bases, with 12 bases between. CDR1 is KGHDR and CDR2 is SFDVKD in the germline V gene. This CDR3 is 15 amino acids long. The CDR3 spells CATSDLALEGNEQFF. The DNA of the CDR3 is TGTGCCACCAGTGATTTGGCCCTAGAAGGGAATGAGCAGTTCTTC.

This clonotype was counted only a few times. The chain's CDR3 is CSVLWTGLGKLYEQYF. The CDR3 coding sequence is TGCAGCGTTTTATGGACAGGCCTAGGAAAGCTCTACGAGCAGTACTTC. This sequence joins TRBV29-1 and TRBJ2-7, with 7 bases that match TRBD1. The CDR3 extends over 16 amino acids. V gave up 5 bases and J gave up 3 bases; unmatched junction bases: 16. Germline V CDR1 and CDR2: SQVTM, ANQGSEA.

This clonotype was seen only a few times. The chain recombines TRBV10-3 with TRBJ2-7, with a weak D call TRBD2 (5 bases). V was clipped by 0 bases and J by 3 bases, with 9 bases between them. Per germline, CDR1 ENHRY and CDR2 SYGVKD. This CDR3 region has 14 residues. The DNA for the CDR3 is TGTGCCATCAGTGAGTCCTCTGGAGGCTACGAGCAGTACTTC. Its translation is CAISESSGGYEQYF.

This clonotype was counted between two and nine times. The genes are TRBV4-1 and TRBJ2-5, with TRBD2 matching 7 bases. Germline CDR1 reads MGHRA; CDR2 reads YSYEKL. The CDR3 has 16 residues. Germline trimming cut 4 bases from V and 4 bases from J; bases unmatched to any gene: 12. The CDR3 loop is CASSRQLARELETQYF. Here the CDR3 DNA reads TGCGCCAGCAGCCGACAACTAGCGCGGGAATTAGAGACCCAGTACTTC.

Points on this clonotype: This may be a read error: a much more frequent sequence differs by one nucleotide. This rearrangement joins TRBV2 to TRBJ2-7; D is perhaps TRBD2 (5 bases). Per germline, CDR1 SNHLY and CDR2 FYNNEI. The CDR3 extends over 14 amino acids. CDR3 residues: CANSEVGRGYEQYF. CDR3 coding DNA: TGTGCCAACAGTGAAGTGGGCCGGGGTTACGAGCAGTACTTC.

This clonotype was observed many times. CDR3 DNA sequence: TGTGCCAGCAGTTTTCAGTGGTCCTACGAGCAGTACTTC. Its protein product is CASSFQWSYEQYF. The gene calls are TRBV27 and TRBJ2-7; D remains ambiguous. Per the germline V gene, CDR1 is MNHEY and CDR2 is SMNVEV (reference sequence). This CDR3 is built from 13 residues. V lost 3 bases to trimming and J lost 1 base, with 7 bases between them.

Concerning this clonotype: The conserved phenylalanine or tryptophan normally closing the CDR3 is absent here, so this likely arose from a read error. The rearrangement joins TRBV5-1 to TRBJ1-1, with no clear D. Looked up from germline, CDR1 is SGHRS and CDR2 is YFSETQ. CDR3 length equals 14 residues. Trimming cost V 1 base and J 6 bases, with 13 bases left between them. CDR3 DNA sequence: TGCGCCAGCAGCTTGTCTTTGGGTGACCCTGAAGCTTTCCTT. Its translation is CASSLSLGDPEAFL.

This clonotype was seen at least ten times. DNA of the CDR3: TGTGCCAGCAGCTTAGGCGACTCCCCTGAAGCTTTCTTT. Its translation: CASSLGDSPEAFF. The chain uses TRBV13 and TRBJ1-1; D ambiguous. V was trimmed by 0 bases and J by 6 bases, leaving 8 bases between them. Germline V CDR1 and CDR2: PRHDT, FYEKMQ (reference sequence). The CDR3 is made up of 13 amino acids.

There are many counts of this clonotype. The chain has TRBV2 and TRBJ2-7; a weak D match, TRBD2 (6 bases). Germline loops: CDR1 SNHLY, CDR2 FYNNEI. The CDR3 is made up of 13 amino acids. Trimming took 4 bases from V and 5 from J, leaving 12 bases between them. The CDR3 protein is CASSVPGDDEQYF. In nucleotides, the CDR3 is TGTGCCAGCAGTGTCCCGGGGGACGACGAGCAGTACTTC.

This clonotype has just one count. This could be a read error, since a much larger clone is one nucleotide away. The chain has TRBV7-6 and TRBJ2-2; D unclear. Germline CDR1 is SGHVS and CDR2 is FNYEAQ. The CDR3 runs 14 residues. The germline V and J ends were trimmed by 1 base and 4 bases, with 7 bases remaining between them. The CDR3 bases are TGTGCCAGCAGCTTAGAATTCGCCACCGGGGAGCTGTTTTTT. Its translation is CASSLEFATGELFF.

This chain joins TRBV4-2 and TRBJ1-4, with TRBD1 as a possible D gene (5 bases). V gave up 8 bases and J gave up 3 bases, with 10 bases separating them. Germline CDR1 and CDR2: LGHNA and YNFKEQ. There are 13 residues in the CDR3. CDR3 nucleotide sequence: TGTGCCAGCCGCTCGGGACCTAATGAAAAACTGTTTTTT. The encoded protein is CASRSGPNEKLFF.

This clonotype appeared many times. The V gene is TRBV6-5, the J gene TRBJ1-4, with no clear D. V shed 0 bases and J shed 8 bases, with 7 bases lying between them. The CDR3 has 13 amino acids. Germline CDR1 is MNHEY and CDR2 is SVGAGI. The chain's CDR3 is CASSYSQREKLFF. In DNA form, the CDR3 reads TGTGCCAGCAGTTACTCGCAGAGGGAAAAACTGTTTTTT.

The sample holds many counts of this clonotype. This chain connects TRBV2 to TRBJ2-5; D could derive from TRBD1 or TRBD2 (6 bases each). In germline, CDR1 is SNHLY, CDR2 FYNNEI. The germline V and J ends were trimmed by 6 bases and 10 bases, with 24 bases remaining between them. This CDR3 comprises 15 residues. The CDR3 loop reads CASRSGPGAQGGQYF. The CDR3 DNA reads TGTGCCAGCAGAAGTGGACCGGGGGCCCAAGGTGGCCAGTACTTC.

This clonotype was seen ten or more times. The gene calls are TRBV5-1 and TRBJ2-2; perhaps TRBD1 as D (6 bases). V gave up 4 bases and J gave up 0 bases, with 13 bases separating them. The CDR3 length is 16 residues. The V gene's germline CDR1 is SGHRS and CDR2 YFSETQ. The CDR3 sequence: CASSPTGTSNTGELFF. CDR3 bases: TGCGCCAGCAGCCCTACCGGGACATCGAACACCGGGGAGCTGTTTTTT.

This clonotype was counted many times. This chain links TRBV6-1 with TRBJ1-2; no clear D. Germline values: CDR1 MNHNS, CDR2 SASEGT. The V gene lost 6 bases and the J gene lost 2 bases, with 13 bases spanning the gap. CDR3 length: 14 residues. DNA of the CDR3: TGTGCCAGCAGCAAAGCTGGGAGGAACTATGGCTACACCTTC. This translates into CASSKAGRNYGYTF.

The chain joins TRBV4-1 to TRBJ2-7, with 10 nucleotides matching TRBD1. J gave up 5 bases and V 4 bases, and 11 bases lay outside the gene matches. Germline CDR1 MGHRA, CDR2 YSYEKL. This CDR3 has 16 amino acids. CDR3: CASSRIPGQGFHEQYF. The CDR3 DNA is TGCGCCAGCAGCCGGATCCCGGGACAGGGGTTCCACGAGCAGTACTTC.

The V gene is TRBV30, the J gene TRBJ2-7, with 8 bases that match TRBD1. V shed 3 bases and J 4 bases; nucleotides not matched to a gene: 11. The length of the CDR3 is 15 residues. The germline CDR1 and CDR2 sequences are GTSNPN and SVGIG (reference sequence). The CDR3 nucleotides are TGTGCCTGGAGGAGAACAGGGGGAATTAGGTACGAGCAGTACTTC. It encodes CAWRRTGGIRYEQYF.

In regard to this clonotype: This clone may be a read error of a much larger clone one base away. This rearrangement joins TRBV27 to TRBJ2-5; 9 bases match TRBD2. Trimming at V came to 5 bases and at J to 7 bases, leaving 5 bases not matched to a gene. The CDR3 has 13 residues. Germline values: CDR1 MNHEY, CDR2 SMNVEV (reference sequence). The CDR3 DNA reads as TGTGCCAGCAGTCTAGCGGGGTCAGGGACCCAGTACTTC. Translation gives CASSLAGSGTQYF.

The V call is TRBV11-2, the J call TRBJ1-1; D gene unclear. Trimming left V 3 bases short and J 0 bases short, with 11 bases between. From germline, CDR1 is SGHAT and CDR2 FQNNGV. This CDR3 spans 15 amino acids. The CDR3 coding sequence is TGTGCCAGCAGCTTCCGTGAGGGCCTGAACACTGAAGCTTTCTTT. Protein: CASSFREGLNTEAFF.

This clonotype was picked up many times. V gene TRBV30 combines with J gene TRBJ2-5; 8 nucleotides line up with TRBD2. The germline gives CDR1 GTSNPN, CDR2 SVGIG (reference sequence). With 3 bases clipped from V and 5 bases from J, the junction kept 8 bases outside the gene matches. CDR3 length equals 14 residues. CDR3 region: CAWRVEREMETQYF. CDR3 nucleotide sequence: TGTGCCTGGAGAGTCGAGCGGGAGATGGAGACCCAGTACTTC. The whole variable domain, remainder taken from reference TRBV30 and TRBJ2-5, is SQTIHQWPATLVQPVGSPLSLECTVEGTSNPNLYWYRQAAGRGLQLLFYSVGIGQISSEVPQNLSASRPQDRQFILSSKKLLLSDSGFYLCAWRVEREMETQYFGPGTRLLVL.

In this sample, this clonotype turned up a few times. The rearrangement uses TRBV6-1 and TRBJ2-5, with 7 bases aligning to TRBD1. Trimming cost V 4 bases and J 5 bases; bases outside gene matches: 7. This CDR3 spans 14 amino acids. The germline V gene encodes CDR1 MNHNS and CDR2 SASEGT. CDR3 sequence reads: CASSVDRARETQYF. CDR3 sequence (DNA): TGTGCCAGCAGTGTAGACAGGGCTAGGGAGACCCAGTACTTC.

The V call is TRBV19, the J call TRBJ1-6; D is ambiguous. Germline V CDR1 and CDR2: LNHDA, SQIVND (reference sequence). V shed 9 bases and J shed 0 bases, with 18 bases lying between them. The CDR3 is made up of 17 amino acids. For the CDR3, the DNA is TGTGCCAGCACTTGGACGGGCCCCAGCTCCTATAATTCACCCCTCCACTTT. Protein: CASTWTGPSSYNSPLHF.

As regards this clonotype: This may come from a read error, since a much larger clone is one base off. The chain has TRBV10-3 and TRBJ1-1; D not resolved. This CDR3 comprises 12 residues. Germline assignment: CDR1 ENHRY and CDR2 SYGVKD. The V and J ends lost 10 bases and 1 base respectively, with 10 bases between them. CDR3 protein: CATQLTNTEAFF. The CDR3 coding sequence is TGTGCCACACAACTTACGAACACTGAAGCTTTCTTT.

This clonotype has at least ten counts. This chain uses TRBV7-2 with TRBJ2-5; D not resolved. The V end was cut by 5 bases, the J end by 5 bases, with 6 bases between. Germline loops: CDR1 SGHTA, CDR2 FQGNSA. The CDR3 covers 11 residues. The DNA of the CDR3 is TGTGCCAGCAGCCCTAAGGAGACCCAGTACTTC. Translation gives CASSPKETQYF.